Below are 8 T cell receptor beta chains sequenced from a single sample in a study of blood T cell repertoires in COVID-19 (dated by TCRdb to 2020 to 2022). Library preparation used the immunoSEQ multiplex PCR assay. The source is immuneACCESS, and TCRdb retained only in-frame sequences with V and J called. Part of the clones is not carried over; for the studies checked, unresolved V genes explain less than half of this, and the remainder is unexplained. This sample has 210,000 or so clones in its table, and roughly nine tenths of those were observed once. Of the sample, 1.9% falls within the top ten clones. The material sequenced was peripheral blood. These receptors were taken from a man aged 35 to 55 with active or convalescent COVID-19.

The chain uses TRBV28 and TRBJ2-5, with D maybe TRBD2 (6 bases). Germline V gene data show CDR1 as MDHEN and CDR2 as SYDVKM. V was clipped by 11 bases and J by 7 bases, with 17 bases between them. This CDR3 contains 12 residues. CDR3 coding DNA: TGTGCCGCGGGGCCCGCTGAGGTGACCCAGTACTTC. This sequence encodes CAAGPAEVTQYF.

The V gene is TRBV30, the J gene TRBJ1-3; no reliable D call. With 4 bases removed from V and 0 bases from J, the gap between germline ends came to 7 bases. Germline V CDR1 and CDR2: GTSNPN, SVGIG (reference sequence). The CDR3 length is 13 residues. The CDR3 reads CAWMADSGNTIYF. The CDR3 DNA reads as TGTGCCTGGATGGCGGACTCTGGAAACACCATATATTTT.

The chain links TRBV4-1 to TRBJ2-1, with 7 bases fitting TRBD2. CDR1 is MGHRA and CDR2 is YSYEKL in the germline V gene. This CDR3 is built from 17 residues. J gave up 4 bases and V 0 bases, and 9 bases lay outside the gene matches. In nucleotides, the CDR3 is TGCGCCAGCAGCCAAGATCTGGCCAGCGGGGCTTACAATGAGCAGTTCTTC. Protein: CASSQDLASGAYNEQFF.

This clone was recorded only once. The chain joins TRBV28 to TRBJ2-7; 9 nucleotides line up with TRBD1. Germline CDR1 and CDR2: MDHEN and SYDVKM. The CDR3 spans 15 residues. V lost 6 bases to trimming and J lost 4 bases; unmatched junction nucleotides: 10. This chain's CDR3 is CASSPDRTGVYEQYF. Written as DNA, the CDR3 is TGTGCCAGCAGCCCCGACAGGACAGGGGTATACGAGCAGTACTTC.

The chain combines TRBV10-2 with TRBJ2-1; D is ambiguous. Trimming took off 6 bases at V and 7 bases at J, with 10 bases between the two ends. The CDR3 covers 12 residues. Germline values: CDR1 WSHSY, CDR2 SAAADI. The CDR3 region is CASRATTNEQFF. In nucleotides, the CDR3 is TGCGCCAGCAGGGCAACAACGAATGAGCAGTTCTTC.

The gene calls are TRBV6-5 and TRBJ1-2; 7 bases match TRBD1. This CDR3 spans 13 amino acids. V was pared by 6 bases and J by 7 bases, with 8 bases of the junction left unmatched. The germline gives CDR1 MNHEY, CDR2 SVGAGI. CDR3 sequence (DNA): TGTGCCAGCAGCCCCAGACAGGGCAGTGGCTACACCTTC. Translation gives CASSPRQGSGYTF.

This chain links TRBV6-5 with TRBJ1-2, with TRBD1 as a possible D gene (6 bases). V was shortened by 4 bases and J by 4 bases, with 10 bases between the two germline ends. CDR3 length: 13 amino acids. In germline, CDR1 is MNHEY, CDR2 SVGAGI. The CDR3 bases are TGTGCCAGCAGTTCGGGACACCGCTATGGCTACACCTTC. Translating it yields CASSSGHRYGYTF.

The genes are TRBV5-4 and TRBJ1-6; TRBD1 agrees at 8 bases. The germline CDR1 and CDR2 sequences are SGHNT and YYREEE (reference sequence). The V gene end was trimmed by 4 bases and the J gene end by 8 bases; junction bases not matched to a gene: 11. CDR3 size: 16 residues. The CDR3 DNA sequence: TGTGCCAGCAGCCGAGTACAAACAGGGGGAGATTCACCCCTCCACTTT. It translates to CASSRVQTGGDSPLHF.